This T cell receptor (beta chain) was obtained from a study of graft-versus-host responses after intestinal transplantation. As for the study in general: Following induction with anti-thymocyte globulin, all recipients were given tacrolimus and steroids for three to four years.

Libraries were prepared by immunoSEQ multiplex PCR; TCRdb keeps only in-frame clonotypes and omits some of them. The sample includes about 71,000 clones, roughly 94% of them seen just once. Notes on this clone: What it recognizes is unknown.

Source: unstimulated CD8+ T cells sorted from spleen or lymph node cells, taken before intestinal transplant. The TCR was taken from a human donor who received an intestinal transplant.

CDR3 amino acids: CASSLARASAKNIQYF. The CDR3 DNA is TGTGCCAGCAGCTTAGCGAGGGCTAGCGCAAAAAACATTCAGTACTTC. V usage is TRBV7-2 and J usage is TRBJ2-4; maybe TRBD2 (6 bases). V was trimmed by 0 bases and J by 4 bases, leaving 13 bases between them. Germline values: CDR1 SGHTA, CDR2 FQGNSA. The CDR3 extends over 16 amino acids. The full variable domain, with the rest looked up from reference TRBV7-2 and TRBJ2-4, is GAGVSQSPSNKVTEKGKDVELRCDPISGHTALYWYRQSLGQGLEFLIYFQGNSAPDKSGLPSDRFSAERTGGSVSTLTIQRTQQEDSAVYLCASSLARASAKNIQYFGAGTRLSVL.